These 32 T cell receptor beta chains were all obtained from the same sample, sequenced in a study of cytomegalovirus exposure and HLA in healthy donors. PCR primers comprised 60 Vbeta and 13 Jbeta primers. Method: immunoSEQ multiplex PCR; TCRdb's copy keeps in-frame clones and lacks some. Its table lists approximately 210,000 clones. Sequenced: PBMCs. All receptors derive from a woman aged 25 to 39 in good health and CMV-seropositive.

The chain is built from TRBV4-2 and TRBJ1-3; D remains ambiguous. CDR3 length equals 16 residues. The ends were cut back, 1 base at V and 0 bases at J, with 10 bases in the middle. The germline gives CDR1 LGHNA, CDR2 YNFKEQ. The CDR3 DNA is TGTGCCAGCAGCCAAGGCGGAACCGGCTCTGGAAACACCATATATTTT. This gives the protein CASSQGGTGSGNTIYF.

V usage is TRBV6-6 and J usage is TRBJ2-1; 8 bases are a match to TRBD2. This CDR3 is 15 amino acids long. Germline-derived CDR1 and CDR2 are MNHNY and SVGAGI (reference sequence). Trimming at V came to 4 bases and at J to 6 bases, leaving 8 bases not matched to a gene. The CDR3 DNA reads TGTGCCAGCAGTTTAGCGGGGCCACCTTTCAATGAGCAGTTCTTC. This translates into CASSLAGPPFNEQFF.

This chain links TRBV6-1 with TRBJ2-5; 9 bases line up with TRBD1. The CDR3 consists of 15 residues. Trimming removed 4 bases from V and 2 bases from J; junction bases left unmatched: 5. Germline V gives CDR1 MNHNS, CDR2 SASEGT. The CDR3 nucleotides are TGTGCCAGCAGTGCCTCCGGGACAGGGCAAGAGACCCAGTACTTC. Protein product: CASSASGTGQETQYF.

The J gene is TRBJ1-4, the V gene TRBV19; possibly TRBD1 for D (5 bases). CDR1 LNHDA and CDR2 SQIVND come from the germline V gene (reference sequence). There are 15 residues in the CDR3. Trimming cost V 2 bases and J 6 bases, with 13 bases left between them. The CDR3 DNA follows: TGTGCCAGTAGTATAACCCGCCAGGGTTATGAAAAACTGTTTTTT. Protein product: CASSITRQGYEKLFF.

The V gene is TRBV6-5, the J gene TRBJ2-2, with D maybe TRBD1 (5 bases). CDR3 length: 14 residues. The V gene lost 5 bases and the J gene lost 4 bases, with 11 bases spanning the gap. From germline, CDR1 is MNHEY and CDR2 SVGAGI. The CDR3 region has the DNA TGTGCCAGCAGTGGGGCGAGGAGCACCGGGGAGCTGTTTTTT. Translation gives CASSGARSTGELFF.

The V and J genes are TRBV18 and TRBJ2-3, with a possible D match to TRBD2 (5 bases). CDR1 is KGHSH, CDR2 LQKENI, per germline. The CDR3 contains 14 residues. V was cut by 5 bases and J by 2 bases, with 11 bases left in between. CDR3 nucleotides: TGTGCCAGCTCAGAAGGACTTGTCACAGATACGCAGTATTTT. This gives the protein CASSEGLVTDTQYF.

This sequence joins TRBV9 and TRBJ2-7; D perhaps matches TRBD1 (6 bases). The V gene's germline CDR1 is SGDLS and CDR2 YYNGEE. The V gene lost 4 bases and the J gene lost 6 bases, with 20 bases spanning the gap. This CDR3 has 15 residues. CDR3 loop: CASSLNRDNLGEQYF. The DNA of the CDR3 is TGTGCCAGCAGCCTCAACAGGGACAACTTAGGCGAGCAGTACTTC.

This chain uses TRBV21-1 with TRBJ2-6; the table gives TRBD1 as D, unverified against the DNA. TRBV21-1 corresponds to a pseudogene. The CDR3 loop spans 15 amino acids. Written as DNA, the CDR3 is TGTGCCCAGCCCCAGGGGACCCCTGGGGCCAACGTCCTGACTTTC. Residues: CAQPQGTPGANVLTF.

The rearrangement links TRBV19 to TRBJ1-6, with 9 bases lining up with TRBD1. V shed 5 bases and J 11 bases; nucleotides not matched to a gene: 7. This CDR3 comprises 14 residues. The germline CDR1 and CDR2 sequences are LNHDA and SQIVND (reference sequence). In DNA, the CDR3 is TGTGCCAGTAGTTCTACAGGGGGCCAGGCACCCCTCCACTTT. It yields the protein CASSSTGGQAPLHF.

The rearrangement joins TRBV4-3 to TRBJ2-7, with a possible D match to TRBD2 (6 bases). The V gene lost 2 bases and the J gene lost 2 bases, with 19 bases spanning the gap. The CDR3 totals 17 residues. Per germline, CDR1 LGHNA and CDR2 YSLEER. The chain's CDR3 is CASSQYVPGLGAYEQYF. CDR3 sequence (DNA): TGCGCCAGCAGCCAATATGTGCCGGGACTCGGGGCCTACGAGCAGTACTTC.

Remarks on this clone: A junction end diverges from the germline sequence, so it may reflect a read error. The CDR3 DNA follows: TGTGCCAGCAGTGTATGGACAGGGGCGATCGGAAACACCATATATTTT. It specifies CASSVWTGAIGNTIYF. The J gene is TRBJ1-3, the V gene TRBV28; 9 nucleotides match TRBD1. This CDR3 region has 16 residues. The germline V gene has CDR1 MDHEN and CDR2 SYDVKM. Full variable domain (missing parts from reference TRBV28 and TRBJ1-3): DVKVTQSSRYLVKRTGEKVFLECVQDMDHENMFWYRQDPGLGLRLIYFSYDVKMKEKGDIPEGYSVSREKKERFSLILESASTNQTSMYLCASSVWTGAIGNTIYFGEGSWLTVV.

Notes on this clone: This CDR3 is also generated by other DNA sequences in the sample. The chain employs TRBV28 and TRBJ1-1; no clear D gene. The V gene lost 6 bases and the J gene lost 4 bases, with 9 bases spanning the gap. The CDR3 contains 12 residues. Germline CDR1 reads MDHEN; CDR2 reads SYDVKM. The DNA of the CDR3 is TGTGCCAGCAGGACGGGGTCCACTGAAGCTTTCTTT. It encodes CASRTGSTEAFF. Variable domain in full (rest from reference TRBV28 and TRBJ1-1): DVKVTQSSRYLVKRTGEKVFLECVQDMDHENMFWYRQDPGLGLRLIYFSYDVKMKEKGDIPEGYSVSREKKERFSLILESASTNQTSMYLCASRTGSTEAFFGQGTRLTVV.

The chain carries TRBV19 and TRBJ2-6, with a weak D call TRBD1 (6 bases). Germline V gene sequence: CDR1 LNHDA, CDR2 SQIVND (reference sequence). The V end lost 0 bases, the J end lost 0 bases, and 15 bases lay between the germline ends. The CDR3 runs 19 residues. DNA of the CDR3: TGTGCCAGTAGTATAGAATCCAGGGGATCCTTCTCTGGGGCCAACGTCCTGACTTTC. It translates to CASSIESRGSFSGANVLTF.

J is TRBJ2-5 and V is TRBV6-5; D may be TRBD2 (6 bases). The J call may be in error: the DNA end matches TRBJ2-7 better. The CDR3 loop spans 13 amino acids. Germline CDR1 is MNHEY and CDR2 is SVGAGI. CDR3 in DNA: TGTGCCAGCAGTTACCTGGAGGGCTACGAGCAGTACTTC. Amino acids: CASSYLEGYEQYF.

The chain recombines TRBV4-3 with TRBJ1-1; perhaps TRBD1 as D (5 bases). The V gene's germline CDR1 is LGHNA and CDR2 YSLEER. CDR3 length: 14 amino acids. V was clipped by 3 bases and J by 1 base, with 9 bases between them. CDR3 nucleotides: TGCGCCAGCAGCCAGGTTGACAGGAACACTGAAGCTTTCTTT. Protein sequence: CASSQVDRNTEAFF.

The chain employs TRBV7-6 and TRBJ1-2; 7 bases are shared with TRBD1. Germline CDR1 SGHVS, CDR2 FNYEAQ. The V and J ends lost 5 bases and 8 bases, in that order; junction bases with no gene match: 29. The CDR3 contains 20 residues. In nucleotides, the CDR3 is TGTGCCAGCAGCAATAGACCGCCGGGACAGAGGTGGGCGGGCGTCGAAGGCTACACCTTC. Protein product: CASSNRPPGQRWAGVEGYTF.

The chain has TRBV19 and TRBJ1-5, with TRBD1 identical over 12 bases. The CDR3 covers 17 residues. V lost 7 bases and J lost 6; bases outside the gene matches: 13. Germline CDR1 LNHDA, CDR2 SQIVND (reference sequence). For the CDR3, the DNA is TGTGCCAGTAATCCCGGGACAGGGGGCGATTTAGGTCAGCCCCAGCATTTT. Translating it yields CASNPGTGGDLGQPQHF.

The chain couples TRBV7-2 to TRBJ1-1; the match to TRBD1 covers 7 bases. Germline V gives CDR1 SGHTA, CDR2 FQGNSA. The V segment lost 1 base and the J segment 7 bases; nucleotides outside the gene matches: 0. The CDR3 runs to 12 residues. CDR3 sequence (DNA): TGTGCCAGCAGCTTAGACAGGGGTGAAGCTTTCTTT. It is translated as CASSLDRGEAFF. The full variable domain, completed using reference TRBV7-2 and TRBJ1-1, is GAGVSQSPSNKVTEKGKDVELRCDPISGHTALYWYRQSLGQGLEFLIYFQGNSAPDKSGLPSDRFSAERTGGSVSTLTIQRTQQEDSAVYLCASSLDRGEAFFGQGTRLTVV.

The V call is TRBV18, the J call TRBJ1-2; D may be TRBD1 (5 bases). The CDR3 has 15 residues. Per germline, CDR1 KGHSH and CDR2 LQKENI. V gave up 8 bases and J gave up 4 bases, with 20 bases separating them. The CDR3 DNA reads TGTGCCAGCACCTTTACGAAGACAGATCCCTATGGCTACACCTTC. This sequence encodes CASTFTKTDPYGYTF.

V gene TRBV19 combines with J gene TRBJ2-7; D possibly corresponds to TRBD2 (6 bases). V gave up 5 bases and J gave up 2 bases, with 13 bases separating them. The CDR3 consists of 14 residues. In germline, CDR1 is LNHDA, CDR2 SQIVND (reference sequence). In DNA, the CDR3 is TGTGCCAGTAGTCCGGGGGACCGAGCCTACGAGCAGTACTTC. Encoded protein: CASSPGDRAYEQYF.

The chain employs TRBV19 and TRBJ1-6, with D perhaps matching TRBD1 (6 bases). Looked up from germline, CDR1 is LNHDA and CDR2 is SQIVND (reference sequence). Trimming left V 7 bases short and J 6 bases short, with 13 bases between. This CDR3 has 14 residues. The CDR3 DNA sequence: TGTGCCAGTATCGGCAGGGGTGGTAATTCACCCCTCCACTTT. Encoded protein: CASIGRGGNSPLHF.

V usage is TRBV30 and J usage is TRBJ1-2; weak D call: TRBD1 (5 bases). Trimming took 1 base from V and 1 from J, leaving 10 bases between them. This CDR3 has 14 amino acids. Germline values: CDR1 GTSNPN, CDR2 SVGIG (reference sequence). The CDR3 DNA follows: TGTGCCTGGAGTGCAACAGGTTTTAACTATGGCTACACCTTC. It is translated as CAWSATGFNYGYTF.

V usage is TRBV11-3 and J usage is TRBJ1-2, with 8 bases aligning to TRBD1. From germline, CDR1 is SGHNT and CDR2 YENEEA. This CDR3 is 14 amino acids long. V lost 1 base, J lost 6 bases, and 4 bases stayed unmatched. CDR3 in DNA: TGTGCCAGCAGCTTAGTCCCCAGGGGGCATGGCTACACCTTC. Translation: CASSLVPRGHGYTF.

V is TRBV29-1 and J is TRBJ2-7, with D unclear. The CDR3 consists of 13 residues. CDR1 and CDR2 from the germline V gene are SQVTM and ANQGSEA. V was pared by 0 bases and J by 3 bases, with 9 bases between. CDR3 in amino acids: CSVEDQEGYEQYF. CDR3 sequence (DNA): TGCAGCGTTGAAGATCAGGAAGGCTACGAGCAGTACTTC.

The J gene is TRBJ2-3, the V gene TRBV4-3, with 12 positions matching TRBD2. V lost 0 bases to trimming and J lost 0 bases; unmatched junction nucleotides: 7. The CDR3 extends over 19 amino acids. Germline V gives CDR1 LGHNA, CDR2 YSLEER. The CDR3 protein is CASSQEPSGRGTSTDTQYF. The CDR3 DNA follows: TGCGCCAGCAGCCAAGAGCCTAGCGGGAGGGGGACTAGCACAGATACGCAGTATTTT.

The chain carries TRBV6-6 and TRBJ1-1, with 8 bases that match TRBD1. This CDR3 contains 16 residues. The germline gives CDR1 MNHNY, CDR2 SVGAGI (reference sequence). V lost 2 bases to trimming and J lost 4 bases; unmatched junction nucleotides: 9. CDR3 in DNA: TGTGCCAGCAGTTACCCCCAGGGGGCCGGAGGCACTGAAGCTTTCTTT. It yields the protein CASSYPQGAGGTEAFF.

The chain combines TRBV5-1 with TRBJ2-7; 11 bases map to TRBD1. The CDR3 sequence is 15 residues long. The V gene's germline CDR1 is SGHRS and CDR2 YFSETQ. V trimming: 2 bases; J trimming: 5 bases; junction bases outside the gene matches: 6. This CDR3 reads CASSLSGTGGDEQYF. CDR3 bases: TGCGCCAGCAGCTTAAGCGGGACAGGGGGGGACGAGCAGTACTTC.

This sequence joins TRBV5-1 and TRBJ2-1; 12 bases are a match to TRBD2. Losses at the gene ends were 4 bases for V and 6 bases for J; bases not matched to a gene: 14. The length of the CDR3 is 18 residues. CDR1 is SGHRS and CDR2 is YFSETQ in the germline V gene. CDR3 DNA sequence: TGCGCCAGCAGCCCTTCCCGGACTAGCGGGGAAGGAGGCAATGAGCAGTTCTTC. This translates into CASSPSRTSGEGGNEQFF.

This chain links TRBV5-1 with TRBJ1-1; TRBD1 matches 7 bases. Trimming removed 4 bases from V and 1 base from J; junction bases left unmatched: 4. The germline CDR1 and CDR2 sequences are SGHRS and YFSETQ. The CDR3 is 14 residues long. CDR3 in amino acids: CASSAQGENTEAFF. The CDR3 DNA follows: TGCGCCAGCAGCGCCCAGGGGGAGAACACTGAAGCTTTCTTT.

The V gene is TRBV2, the J gene TRBJ1-3; TRBD1 matches 8 bases. The germline V gene encodes CDR1 SNHLY and CDR2 FYNNEI. The CDR3 runs 14 residues. V dropped 6 bases and J dropped 4; count of bases not matched to a gene: 5. The CDR3 sequence is CASSERTGGNTIYF. DNA for the CDR3: TGTGCCAGCAGCGAACGGACAGGGGGAAACACCATATATTTT.

This sequence joins TRBV4-1 and TRBJ2-1; TRBD2 might be the D (5 bases). This CDR3 has 14 residues. V lost 0 bases, J lost 5 bases, and 8 bases lay in between. CDR1 MGHRA and CDR2 YSYEKL come from the germline V gene. Written as DNA, the CDR3 is TGCGCCAGCAGCCAAGAGCGGACTCACAATGAGCAGTTCTTC. This codes for CASSQERTHNEQFF.

V usage is TRBV27 and J usage is TRBJ1-1; no firm D call. The CDR3 runs to 14 residues. Germline CDR1 reads MNHEY; CDR2 reads SMNVEV (reference sequence). With 4 bases removed from V and 4 bases from J, the gap between germline ends came to 13 bases. The CDR3 sequence is CASSSQVPLTEAFF. The CDR3 coding sequence is TGTGCCAGCAGTTCTCAGGTTCCCCTCACTGAAGCTTTCTTT.